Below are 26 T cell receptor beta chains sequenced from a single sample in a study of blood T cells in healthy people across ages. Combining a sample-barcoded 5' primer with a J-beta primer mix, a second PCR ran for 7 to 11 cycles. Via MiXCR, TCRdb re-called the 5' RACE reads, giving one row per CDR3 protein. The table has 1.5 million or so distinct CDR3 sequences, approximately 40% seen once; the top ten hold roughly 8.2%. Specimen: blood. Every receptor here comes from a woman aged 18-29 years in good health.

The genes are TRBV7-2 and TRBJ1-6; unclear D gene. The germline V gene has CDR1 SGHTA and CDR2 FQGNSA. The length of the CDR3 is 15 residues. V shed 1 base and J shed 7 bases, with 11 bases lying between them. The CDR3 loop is CASSLGQISNSPLHF. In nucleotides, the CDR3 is TGTGCCAGCAGCTTAGGCCAAATTAGCAATTCACCCCTCCACTTT.

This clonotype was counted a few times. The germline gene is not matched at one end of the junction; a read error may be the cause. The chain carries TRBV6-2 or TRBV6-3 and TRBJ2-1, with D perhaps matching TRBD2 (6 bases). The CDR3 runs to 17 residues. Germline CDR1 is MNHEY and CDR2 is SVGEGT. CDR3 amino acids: CASSYSGTGGLRVEQFF. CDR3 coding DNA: TGTGCCAGCAGCTACTCCGGGACTGGAGGGCTCCGGGTTGAGCAGTTCTTC.

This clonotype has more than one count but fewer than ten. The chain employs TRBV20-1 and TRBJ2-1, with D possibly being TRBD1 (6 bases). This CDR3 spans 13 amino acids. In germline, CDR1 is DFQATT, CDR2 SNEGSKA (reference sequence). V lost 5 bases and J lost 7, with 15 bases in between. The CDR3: CSAQPGTTNEQFF. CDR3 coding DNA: TGCAGTGCTCAGCCCGGGACAACGAATGAGCAGTTCTTC.

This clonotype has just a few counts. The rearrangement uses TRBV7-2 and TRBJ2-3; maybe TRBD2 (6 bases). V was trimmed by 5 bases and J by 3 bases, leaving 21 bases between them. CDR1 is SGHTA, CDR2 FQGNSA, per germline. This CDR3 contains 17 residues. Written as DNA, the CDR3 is TGTGCCAGCAGCGCTCACATACTAGCTCCTCAGACAGATACGCAGTATTTT. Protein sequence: CASSAHILAPQTDTQYF.

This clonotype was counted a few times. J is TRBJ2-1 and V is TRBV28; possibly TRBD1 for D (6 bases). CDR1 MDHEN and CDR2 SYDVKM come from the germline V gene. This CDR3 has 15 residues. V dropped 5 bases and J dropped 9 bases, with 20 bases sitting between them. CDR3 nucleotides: TGTGCCAGCAGTCAGAGAACAGGGTCGTGGGGTGAGCAGTTCTTC. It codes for CASSQRTGSWGEQFF.

DNA of the CDR3: TGTGCCAGCAGCCGATTCGGGACAGGTAACACCGGGGAGCTGTTTTTT. Protein: CASSRFGTGNTGELFF. The chain combines TRBV3-1 with TRBJ2-2, with TRBD1 matching over 8 bases. The CDR3 extends over 16 amino acids. Trimming removed 4 bases from V and 2 bases from J; junction bases left unmatched: 6. Germline V gives CDR1 LGHDT, CDR2 YNNKEL (reference sequence).

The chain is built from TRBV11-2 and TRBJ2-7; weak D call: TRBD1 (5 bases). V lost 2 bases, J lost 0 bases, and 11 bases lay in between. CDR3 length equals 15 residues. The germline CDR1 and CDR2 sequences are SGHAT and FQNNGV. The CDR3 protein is CASSLKLDTSYEQYF. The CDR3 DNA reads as TGTGCCAGCAGCTTAAAGTTGGACACCTCCTACGAGCAGTACTTC.

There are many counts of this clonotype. The CDR3 loop reads CASSVRGAGSQTQYF. CDR3 nucleotide sequence: TGTGCCAGCAGTGTGAGGGGCGCGGGTAGCCAGACCCAGTACTTC. The rearrangement uses TRBV25-1 and TRBJ2-5; the D call may be TRBD1 or TRBD2 (5 bases each). V was clipped by 4 bases and J by 6 bases, with 18 bases between them. CDR3 length: 15 amino acids. CDR1 and CDR2 from the germline V gene are MGHDK and SYGVNS.

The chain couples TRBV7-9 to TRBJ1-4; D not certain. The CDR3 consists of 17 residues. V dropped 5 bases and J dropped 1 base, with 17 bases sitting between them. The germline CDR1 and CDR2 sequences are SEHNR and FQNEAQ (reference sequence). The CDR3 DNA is TGTGCCAGCAGCCCCCCGTGGGCGGAAGAAACTAATGAAAAACTGTTTTTT. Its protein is CASSPPWAEETNEKLFF.

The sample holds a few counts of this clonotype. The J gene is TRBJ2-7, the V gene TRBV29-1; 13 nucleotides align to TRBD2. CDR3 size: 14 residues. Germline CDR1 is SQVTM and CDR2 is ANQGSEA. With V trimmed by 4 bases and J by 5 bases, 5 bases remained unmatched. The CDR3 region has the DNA TGCAGCGTTGGCCGGACTAGCGGGAGTGACGAGCAGTACTTC. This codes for CSVGRTSGSDEQYF.

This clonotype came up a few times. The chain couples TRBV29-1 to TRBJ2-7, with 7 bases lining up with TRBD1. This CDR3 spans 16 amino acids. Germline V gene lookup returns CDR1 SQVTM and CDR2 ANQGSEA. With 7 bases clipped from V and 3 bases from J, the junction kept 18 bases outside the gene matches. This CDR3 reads CSARGGVDREDYEQYF. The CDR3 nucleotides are TGCAGCGCCCGTGGTGGGGTTGACAGGGAAGACTACGAGCAGTACTTC.

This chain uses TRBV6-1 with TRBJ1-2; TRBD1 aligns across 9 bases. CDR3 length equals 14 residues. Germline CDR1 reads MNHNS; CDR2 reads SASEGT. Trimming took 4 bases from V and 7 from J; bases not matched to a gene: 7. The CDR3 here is CASSVPGQGGGYTF. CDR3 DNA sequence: TGTGCCAGCAGTGTTCCGGGACAGGGAGGTGGCTACACCTTC.

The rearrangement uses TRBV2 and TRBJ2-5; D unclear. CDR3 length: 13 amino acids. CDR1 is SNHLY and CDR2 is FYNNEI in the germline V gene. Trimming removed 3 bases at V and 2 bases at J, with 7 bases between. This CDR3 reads CASSEEFQETQYF. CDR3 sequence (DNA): TGTGCCAGCAGTGAGGAGTTTCAAGAGACCCAGTACTTC.

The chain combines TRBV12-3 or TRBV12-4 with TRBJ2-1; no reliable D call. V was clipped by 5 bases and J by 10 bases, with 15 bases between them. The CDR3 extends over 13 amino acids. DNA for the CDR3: TGTGCCAGCAGTCCGCGAATACCCTACGAGCAGTTCTTC. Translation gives CASSPRIPYEQFF.

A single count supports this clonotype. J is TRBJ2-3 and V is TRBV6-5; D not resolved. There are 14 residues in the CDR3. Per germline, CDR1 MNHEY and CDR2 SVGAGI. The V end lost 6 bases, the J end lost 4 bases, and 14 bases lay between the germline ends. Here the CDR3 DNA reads TGTGCCAGCAGCCCAACCCTCGCCCCAGATACGCAGTATTTT. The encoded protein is CASSPTLAPDTQYF.

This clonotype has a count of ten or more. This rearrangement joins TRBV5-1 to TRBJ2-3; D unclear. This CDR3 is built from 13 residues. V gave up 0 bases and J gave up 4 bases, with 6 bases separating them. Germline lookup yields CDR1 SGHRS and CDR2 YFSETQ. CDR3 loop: CASSLGSADTQYF. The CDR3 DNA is TGCGCCAGCAGCTTGGGATCCGCAGATACGCAGTATTTT.

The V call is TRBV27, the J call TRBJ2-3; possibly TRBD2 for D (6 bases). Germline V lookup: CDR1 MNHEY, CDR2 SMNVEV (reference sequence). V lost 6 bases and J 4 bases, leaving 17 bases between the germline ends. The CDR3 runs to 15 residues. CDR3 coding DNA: TGTGCCAGCAGACGACAACCGGGAGCCCCAGATACGCAGTATTTT. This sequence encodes CASRRQPGAPDTQYF.

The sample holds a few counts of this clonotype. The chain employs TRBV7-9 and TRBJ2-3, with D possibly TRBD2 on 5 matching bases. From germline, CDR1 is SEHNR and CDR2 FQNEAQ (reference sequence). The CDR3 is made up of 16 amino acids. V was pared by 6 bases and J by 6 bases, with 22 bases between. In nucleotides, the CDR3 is TGTGCCAGCAGATCCAAATCAACTAGTCAAGCTGATACGCAGTATTTT. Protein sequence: CASRSKSTSQADTQYF.

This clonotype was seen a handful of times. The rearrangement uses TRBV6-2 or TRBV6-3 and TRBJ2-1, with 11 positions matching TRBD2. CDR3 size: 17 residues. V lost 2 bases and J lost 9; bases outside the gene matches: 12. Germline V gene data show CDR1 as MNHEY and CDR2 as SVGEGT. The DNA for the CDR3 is TGTGCCAGCAGTTACCGGGTCCGGCTAGCGGGAGGCGGTGAGCAGTTCTTC. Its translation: CASSYRVRLAGGGEQFF.

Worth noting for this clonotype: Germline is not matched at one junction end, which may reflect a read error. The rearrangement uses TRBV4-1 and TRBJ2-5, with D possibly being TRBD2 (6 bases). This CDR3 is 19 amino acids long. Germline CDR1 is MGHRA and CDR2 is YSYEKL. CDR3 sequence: CASSQDVAVLGWGLNEQYF. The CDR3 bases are TGCGCTAGCAGCCAAGATGTAGCGGTATTAGGGTGGGGTCTCAATGAGCAGTACTTC.

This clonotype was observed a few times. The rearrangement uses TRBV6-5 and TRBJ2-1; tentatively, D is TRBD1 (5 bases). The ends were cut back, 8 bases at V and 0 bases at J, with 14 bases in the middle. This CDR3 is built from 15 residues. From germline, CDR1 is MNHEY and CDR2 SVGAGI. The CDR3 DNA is TGTGCCAGCTCCAGGGTAGACCCCTCCTACAATGAGCAGTTCTTC. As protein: CASSRVDPSYNEQFF.

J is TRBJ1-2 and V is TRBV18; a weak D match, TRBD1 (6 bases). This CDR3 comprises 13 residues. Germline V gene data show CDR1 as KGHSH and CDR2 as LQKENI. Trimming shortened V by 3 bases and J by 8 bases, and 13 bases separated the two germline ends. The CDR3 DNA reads TGTGCCAGCTCACCTGGGGGCTTAAGCGGCTACACCTTC. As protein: CASSPGGLSGYTF.

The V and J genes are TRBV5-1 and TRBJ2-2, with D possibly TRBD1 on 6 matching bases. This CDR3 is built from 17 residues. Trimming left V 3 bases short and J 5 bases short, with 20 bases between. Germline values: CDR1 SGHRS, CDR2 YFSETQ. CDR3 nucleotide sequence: TGCGCCAGCAGCTCGGGGAATATGGACAGAAAAACCGGGGAGCTGTTTTTT. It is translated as CASSSGNMDRKTGELFF.

The CDR3 DNA sequence: TGCGCCAGCAGCTCTTCGACAGGGACCACCGGGGAGCTGTTTTTT. This gives the protein CASSSSTGTTGELFF. The chain links TRBV5-1 to TRBJ2-2; TRBD1 aligns across 7 bases. The CDR3 has 15 amino acids. CDR1 SGHRS and CDR2 YFSETQ come from the germline V gene. V shed 3 bases and J 4 bases; nucleotides not matched to a gene: 6.

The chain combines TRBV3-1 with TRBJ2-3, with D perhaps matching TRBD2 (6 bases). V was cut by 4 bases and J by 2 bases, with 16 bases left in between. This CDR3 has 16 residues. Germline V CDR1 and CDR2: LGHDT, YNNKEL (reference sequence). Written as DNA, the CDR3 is TGTGCCAGCAGCCCCTTCCGCGGAGGGTTCACAGATACGCAGTATTTT. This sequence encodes CASSPFRGGFTDTQYF.

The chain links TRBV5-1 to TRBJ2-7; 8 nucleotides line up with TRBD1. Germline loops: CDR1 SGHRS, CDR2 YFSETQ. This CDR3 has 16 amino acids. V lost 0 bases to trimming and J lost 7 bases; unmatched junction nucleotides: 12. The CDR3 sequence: CASSLDGRGLNNEQYF. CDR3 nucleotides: TGCGCCAGCAGCTTGGATGGCAGGGGGCTAAACAATGAGCAGTACTTC.